This passage covers 21 T cell receptor beta chains from one sample sequenced in a study of blood T cell repertoires in COVID-19. Sequencing was performed with immunoSEQ multiplex PCR; in TCRdb, only in-frame clones are kept and a portion is missing. The data show some 320,000 clones, under 90% seen once. Material: PBMCs or T cells enriched from blood (not recorded which). These receptors all stem from a woman aged 45-60 years who had been exposed to COVID-19.

This clone was counted only a few times. The gene calls are TRBV28 and TRBJ1-2, with 7 bases identical to TRBD1. The junction had 4 bases not matched to a gene; V was cut back by 6 bases and J by 3 bases. Germline V lookup: CDR1 MDHEN, CDR2 SYDVKM. The CDR3 runs 13 residues. CDR3 sequence reads: CASRTGPDYGYTF. DNA for the CDR3: TGTGCCAGCAGGACAGGGCCAGACTATGGCTACACCTTC.

The CDR3 DNA reads TGTGCCAGCAGTTTAGTTCGGGGGGCGGACACTGAAGCTTTCTTT. Translation gives CASSLVRGADTEAFF. V and J are TRBV28 and TRBJ1-1; D possibly corresponds to TRBD1 (6 bases). V lost 2 bases, J lost 3 bases, and 13 bases lay in between. The germline CDR1 and CDR2 sequences are MDHEN and SYDVKM. The CDR3 covers 15 residues.

The genes are TRBV24-1 and TRBJ1-2; D is uncertain. With 4 bases removed from V and 3 bases from J, the gap between germline ends came to 11 bases. The germline V gene has CDR1 KGHDR and CDR2 SFDVKD. This CDR3 region has 14 residues. CDR3 residues: CATSDEGSDYGYTF. CDR3 sequence (DNA): TGTGCCACCAGTGACGAGGGTTCTGACTATGGCTACACCTTC.

This sequence joins TRBV29-1 and TRBJ2-3, with a possible D match to TRBD2 (6 bases). This CDR3 is 12 amino acids long. Trimming cost V 7 bases and J 5 bases, with 13 bases left between them. Germline V gives CDR1 SQVTM, CDR2 ANQGSEA. The CDR3 loop reads CSAEGARDTQYF. The CDR3 coding sequence is TGCAGCGCGGAGGGAGCCAGAGATACGCAGTATTTT.

J is TRBJ1-4 and V is TRBV28, with unresolved D. This CDR3 comprises 15 residues. The germline CDR1 and CDR2 sequences are MDHEN and SYDVKM. Trimming cost V 7 bases and J 8 bases, with 20 bases left between them. The CDR3 reads CASTLMDSQREKLFF. The CDR3 nucleotides read TGTGCCAGCACTCTGATGGACTCACAGCGGGAAAAACTGTTTTTT.

The sample holds one count of this clone. In DNA form, the CDR3 reads TGTGCCAGCAGTCCAGGGGGCCTGGATGAAAAACTGTTTTTT. Protein product: CASSPGGLDEKLFF. The chain links TRBV28 to TRBJ1-4, with 8 bases that match TRBD1. Trimming removed 5 bases from V and 6 bases from J; junction bases left unmatched: 5. CDR1 MDHEN and CDR2 SYDVKM come from the germline V gene. The CDR3 is 14 amino acids.

The chain has TRBV15 and TRBJ2-2; possibly TRBD1 for D (5 bases). CDR1 and CDR2 from the germline V gene are LNHNV and YYDKDF (reference sequence). This CDR3 has 14 amino acids. V lost 6 bases to trimming and J lost 4 bases, with 12 bases between them. CDR3 in DNA: TGTGCCACCAGTCCGACAGTTACCACCGGGGAGCTGTTTTTT. The encoded protein is CATSPTVTTGELFF.

The rearrangement links TRBV7-8 to TRBJ1-3, with D tentatively TRBD1 (5 bases). This CDR3 has 16 residues. Trimming took 1 base from V and 0 from J, leaving 10 bases between them. In germline, CDR1 is SGHVS, CDR2 FQNEAQ. For the CDR3, the DNA is TGTGCCAGCAGCTTAGGACAGCTAAGCTCTGGAAACACCATATATTTT. It translates to CASSLGQLSSGNTIYF.

The chain uses TRBV14 and TRBJ2-7, with TRBD1 matching 8 bases. The length of the CDR3 is 17 residues. Germline V gene data show CDR1 as SGHDN and CDR2 as FVKESK. V shed 4 bases, J shed 1 base, and the junction held 12 bases outside the gene matches. CDR3 sequence: CASSPNIRQGKSYEQYF. The CDR3 coding sequence is TGTGCCAGCAGCCCGAACATCCGACAGGGGAAATCCTACGAGCAGTACTTC.

The V gene is TRBV2, the J gene TRBJ2-7; 7 bases are shared with TRBD1. Germline trimming cut 5 bases from V and 2 bases from J; bases unmatched to any gene: 12. This CDR3 is 16 amino acids long. Germline CDR1 and CDR2: SNHLY and FYNNEI. CDR3 protein: CASSPTIIDRAYEQYF. CDR3 coding DNA: TGTGCCAGCAGTCCAACCATAATCGACAGGGCCTACGAGCAGTACTTC.

The V gene is TRBV28, the J gene TRBJ1-3; D is unclear. CDR1 and CDR2 (germline): MDHEN, SYDVKM. The CDR3 sequence is 18 residues long. The V and J ends lost 1 base and 4 bases respectively, with 20 bases between them. This chain's CDR3 is CASSLSVSPFIGGNTIYF. The CDR3 DNA reads as TGTGCCAGCAGTTTATCCGTATCACCCTTTATCGGGGGAAACACCATATATTTT. Full variable domain (missing parts from reference TRBV28 and TRBJ1-3): DVKVTQSSRYLVKRTGEKVFLECVQDMDHENMFWYRQDPGLGLRLIYFSYDVKMKEKGDIPEGYSVSREKKERFSLILESASTNQTSMYLCASSLSVSPFIGGNTIYFGEGSWLTVV.

This chain connects TRBV2 to TRBJ1-2, with D possibly matching TRBD1 (6 bases). The CDR3 length is 16 residues. The germline V gene encodes CDR1 SNHLY and CDR2 FYNNEI. V was pared by 6 bases and J by 1 base, with 18 bases between. CDR3 DNA: TGTGCCAGCAGCAGTCTCGGACAGCCCTTTAACTATGGCTACACCTTC. Amino acid sequence: CASSSLGQPFNYGYTF. Combining the CDR3 with reference TRBV2 and TRBJ1-2 gives the whole variable domain EPEVTQTPSHQVTQMGQEVILRCVPISNHLYFYWYRQILGQKVEFLVSFYNNEISEKSEIFDDQFSVERPDGSNFTLKIRSTKLEDSAMYFCASSSLGQPFNYGYTFGSGTRLTVV.

The rearrangement links TRBV9 to TRBJ1-1; unclear D gene. CDR1 and CDR2 (germline): SGDLS, YYNGEE. Trimming shortened V by 4 bases and J by 1 base, and 11 bases separated the two germline ends. CDR3 length: 14 residues. This CDR3 reads CASSPLPGNTEAFF. The DNA of the CDR3 is TGTGCCAGCAGCCCCCTTCCAGGGAACACTGAAGCTTTCTTT.

The chain combines TRBV5-1 with TRBJ1-4, with TRBD1 matching 7 bases. Germline assignment: CDR1 SGHRS and CDR2 YFSETQ. The CDR3 is 13 amino acids. After removal of 0 bases from V and 13 bases from J, the junction contained 6 bases not matched to a gene. CDR3 sequence (DNA): TGCGCCAGCAGCTTGGGGGACAGTGGAGGACTGTTTTTT. Encoded protein: CASSLGDSGGLFF.

The J gene is TRBJ2-2, the V gene TRBV28, with D tentatively TRBD1 (6 bases). The ends were cut back, 5 bases at V and 0 bases at J, with 10 bases in the middle. The CDR3 has 15 residues. CDR1 MDHEN and CDR2 SYDVKM come from the germline V gene. The CDR3 DNA sequence: TGTGCCAGCAGTATCGGGACACCGAACACCGGGGAGCTGTTTTTT. Translated: CASSIGTPNTGELFF.

The CDR3 region has the DNA TGTGCCAGCAGCAAAACAGGGTGGATATCTGGGGCCAACGTCCTGACTTTC. This sequence encodes CASSKTGWISGANVLTF. V is TRBV21-1 and J is TRBJ2-6; the D call of TRBD1 is as the table states it, not checked on the DNA. TRBV21-1 corresponds to a pseudogene. This CDR3 is built from 17 residues.

The V and J genes are TRBV5-1 and TRBJ2-2; the match to TRBD1 covers 9 bases. The CDR3 spans 16 residues. Trimming cost V 4 bases and J 4 bases; bases outside gene matches: 8. The germline V gene has CDR1 SGHRS and CDR2 YFSETQ. The CDR3 nucleotides are TGCGCCAGCAGCCCGGAACAGGGGGCGCGCACCGGGGAGCTGTTTTTT. This codes for CASSPEQGARTGELFF.

The chain carries TRBV6-2 or TRBV6-3 and TRBJ2-7; possible D gene TRBD2, 8 bases. The V gene lost 2 bases and the J gene lost 6 bases, with 20 bases spanning the gap. There are 16 residues in the CDR3. Germline V CDR1 and CDR2: MNHEY, SVGEGT. Written as DNA, the CDR3 is TGTGCCAGCAGTTACCCCCTCGGGAGGGGGCGTAGCGAGCAGTACTTC. It codes for CASSYPLGRGRSEQYF.

This chain joins TRBV29-1 and TRBJ1-1; D not resolved. The CDR3 is 14 residues long. The germline V and J ends were trimmed by 6 bases and 4 bases, with 18 bases remaining between them. The germline gives CDR1 SQVTM, CDR2 ANQGSEA. The CDR3 sequence: CSVAGMRVGTEAFF. The DNA of the CDR3 is TGCAGCGTCGCCGGGATGAGGGTGGGCACTGAAGCTTTCTTT.

The chain has TRBV10-3 and TRBJ2-2, with D perhaps matching TRBD1 (5 bases). Trimming cost V 3 bases and J 8 bases, with 22 bases left between them. Germline CDR1 and CDR2: ENHRY and SYGVKD. CDR3 length equals 17 residues. The DNA for the CDR3 is TGTGCCATCAGTGAAGTCCCGATACAAGGGGATGGGGGGGAGCTGTTTTTT. It encodes CAISEVPIQGDGGELFF.

The chain employs TRBV18 and TRBJ2-7; D remains unclear. This CDR3 comprises 14 residues. The V end lost 0 bases, the J end lost 3 bases, and 9 bases lay between the germline ends. In germline, CDR1 is KGHSH, CDR2 LQKENI. The CDR3 nucleotides read TGTGCCAGCTCACCACCCCTGGGCAGCTACGAGCAGTACTTC. Translated: CASSPPLGSYEQYF.